This T cell receptor beta chain was observed in a study of blood T cell repertoires in COVID-19. Looking at the study overall: Acute-phase and convalescent COVID-19 samples originated in the United States, Italy and Spain.

TCRdb's table, derived via immunoSEQ multiplex PCR, lists solely in-frame clones and lacks some. The sample has hundreds of thousands of clones; around 89% are singletons. Concerning this clone itself: This same CDR3 is encoded by further DNA sequences in the sample.

The germline CDR1 and CDR2 sequences are KGHDR and SFDVKD. Deletions cut 0 bases from V and 1 base from J, with 10 bases between. CDR3 size: 16 residues. The receptor comes from a woman aged 40 to 49 who had recovered from COVID-19. Specimen: PBMCs or T cells enriched from blood (not recorded which). The chain employs TRBV24-1 and TRBJ2-3; D is uncertain. As DNA, the CDR3 is TGTGCCACCAGTGATTTGGAAGGTCTAGGCACAGATACGCAGTATTTT. This codes for CATSDLEGLGTDTQYF.